The sample holds many counts of the clone carrying this T cell receptor (beta chain). This CDR3 region has 17 residues. The junction had 11 bases not matched to a gene; V was cut back by 4 bases and J by 7 bases. The germline V gene encodes CDR1 SGHRS and CDR2 YFSETQ. The entry originates in a study of T-cell reconstitution after alpha-beta-depleted transplantation in children. Preparation of the TCRbeta library involved a method that used unique molecular identifiers. TCRdb processed the PCR reads anew with MiXCR; each CDR3 protein has one entry. The profile shows 500,000 or so distinct CDR3 sequences, over 9.5% of them singletons.

The rearrangement joins TRBV5-1 to TRBJ1-4, with 12 bases lining up with TRBD1. The source was PBMCs, mostly from graft donor cells, collected 180 days after TCRalphabeta/CD19-depleted stem cell transplant. The TCR was taken from a female patient aged 2-9 years who had a stem cell transplant for aplastic anemia, so the T cells may come from the graft donor. CDR3 residues: CASSPGQGARKGEKLFF. The CDR3, as DNA: TGCGCCAGCAGCCCGGGACAGGGGGCGCGTAAAGGTGAAAAACTGTTTTTT.